This TCR beta chain is from a study of blood T cell repertoires in COVID-19. In the study overall: Acute-phase and convalescent COVID-19 samples originated in the United States, Italy and Spain. PBMCs, B-cell-depleted T cells, or T cells provided the cDNA or gDNA that made up the material.

Enrolment of Seattle patients took place during active infection, and they were followed longitudinally. In the study's own analysis: Researchers report that nucleated cell counts were estimated from reference gene primer amplification. Here immunoSEQ multiplex PCR was the method, and the copy in TCRdb shows in-frame clones only, minus some. Clonal size and the V and J genes are those of that table, whereas D and trimming came from the DNA. The repertoire holds 200,000 or so clones, around nine tenths seen once, with about 18% in the top ten. Trimming cost V 5 bases and J 5 bases, with 13 bases left between them. CDR1 and CDR2 from the germline V gene are SEHNR and FQNEAQ (reference sequence). CDR3 size: 14 residues.

This sequence joins TRBV7-9 and TRBJ2-1, with a tentative D call TRBD1 (5 bases). Specimen: peripheral blood. The sequence was obtained from a man aged 45-65 years with COVID-19, enrolled during active disease. This CDR3 reads CASSLGYRNNEQFF. CDR3 bases: TGTGCCAGCAGCCTTGGGTACAGGAACAATGAGCAGTTCTTC.